These 20 T cell receptor beta chains were sequenced from one sample in a study of control samples from healthy donors and cancer patients. Data came from immunoSEQ multiplex PCR; TCRdb stores just in-frame clones and leaves some out. Of fewer than 200,000 clones listed, roughly 94% are singletons. The sequencing input was PBMCs. These receptors were collected from a man between 60 and 75 years old with colorectal cancer.

The rearrangement uses TRBV6-5 and TRBJ1-6; D gene ambiguous. Germline CDR1 MNHEY, CDR2 SVGAGI. Trimming removed 7 bases from V and 7 bases from J, with 11 bases in between. This CDR3 contains 13 residues. DNA for the CDR3: TGTGCCAGCACCAGGACCCCAAATTCACCCCTCCACTTT. Residues: CASTRTPNSPLHF.

This rearrangement joins TRBV6-1 to TRBJ2-5; 10 nucleotides match TRBD1. The CDR3 loop spans 18 amino acids. Unmatched junction bases numbered 14, after V lost 3 bases and J lost 4 bases. Germline assignment: CDR1 MNHNS and CDR2 SASEGT. CDR3 sequence: CASSDGYGGGQGGETQYF. The CDR3 DNA reads TGTGCCAGCAGTGACGGCTACGGCGGCGGACAGGGGGGAGAGACCCAGTACTTC.

The chain uses TRBV7-2 and TRBJ2-3; D gene ambiguous. Germline values: CDR1 SGHTA, CDR2 FQGNSA. The CDR3 has 12 residues. Trimming shortened V by 2 bases and J by 10 bases, and 10 bases separated the two germline ends. The CDR3 is CASSLRPLAQYF. CDR3 nucleotide sequence: TGTGCCAGCAGCTTACGGCCCCTAGCGCAGTATTTT.

V is TRBV28 and J is TRBJ1-5; tentatively, D is TRBD1 (5 bases). The CDR3 sequence is 20 residues long. Germline-derived CDR1 and CDR2 are MDHEN and SYDVKM. V was trimmed by 1 base and J by 0 bases, leaving 22 bases between them. CDR3 bases: TGTGCCAGCAGTTTATTACTGCTCGTAGGGGAATATTATAGCAATCAGCCCCAGCATTTT. Amino acids: CASSLLLLVGEYYSNQPQHF.

The chain is built from TRBV19 and TRBJ1-1; D not resolved. CDR1 is LNHDA, CDR2 SQIVND, per germline (reference sequence). With 3 bases removed from V and 1 base from J, the gap between germline ends came to 18 bases. This CDR3 has 17 amino acids. CDR3 coding DNA: TGTGCCAGTAGTATTGTCCCCTCCCGACCGTGGAACACTGAAGCTTTCTTT. It encodes CASSIVPSRPWNTEAFF.

The CDR3 DNA reads TGCAGCGTAGGGACAGAGTATGGCTACACCTTC. Translating it yields CSVGTEYGYTF. This chain connects TRBV29-1 to TRBJ1-2, with 7 bases that match TRBD1. Germline loops: CDR1 SQVTM, CDR2 ANQGSEA. The ends lost 6 bases at V and 5 bases at J; junction bases unmatched: 3. CDR3 length equals 11 residues.

V gene TRBV4-1 combines with J gene TRBJ1-1; no clear D. Germline CDR1 MGHRA, CDR2 YSYEKL. The CDR3 spans 14 residues. V was clipped by 1 base and J by 2 bases, with 8 bases between them. The CDR3 spells CASSQAGINTEAFF. The DNA of the CDR3 is TGCGCCAGCAGCCAAGCCGGGATAAACACTGAAGCTTTCTTT.

The chain couples TRBV7-2 to TRBJ2-7; D not resolved. The CDR3 extends over 14 amino acids. V lost 0 bases, J lost 2 bases, and 8 bases lay in between. CDR1 is SGHTA, CDR2 FQGNSA, per germline. The CDR3 sequence is CASSLARRTYEQYF. The CDR3 DNA sequence: TGTGCCAGCAGCTTAGCGCGTCGGACCTACGAGCAGTACTTC. Based on the CDR3 plus reference TRBV7-2 and TRBJ2-7, the full variable domain is GAGVSQSPSNKVTEKGKDVELRCDPISGHTALYWYRQSLGQGLEFLIYFQGNSAPDKSGLPSDRFSAERTGGSVSTLTIQRTQQEDSAVYLCASSLARRTYEQYFGPGTRLTVT.

The J gene is TRBJ1-2, the V gene TRBV3-1 (or the pseudogene TRBV3-2), with no clear D. The CDR3 consists of 15 residues. The V and J ends lost 4 bases and 0 bases respectively, with 12 bases between them. The germline gives CDR1 LGHDT, CDR2 YNNKEL (reference sequence). The DNA for the CDR3 is TGTGCCAGCAGCCCGGGTGACTGGGCTAACTATGGCTACACCTTC. Translating gives CASSPGDWANYGYTF.

This chain uses TRBV2 with TRBJ2-7, with TRBD2 matching over 14 bases. V gave up 7 bases and J gave up 5 bases; unmatched junction bases: 13. The germline gives CDR1 SNHLY, CDR2 FYNNEI. The CDR3 is 17 residues long. The CDR3 nucleotides read TGTGCCAGCACCCGGACTAGCGGGGGGCAAGTGGCCCACGAGCAGTACTTC. This codes for CASTRTSGGQVAHEQYF.

In this sample, this clone turned up a few times. The chain is built from TRBV2 and TRBJ2-5, with TRBD1 matching over 11 bases. This CDR3 is 15 amino acids long. Germline V gene sequence: CDR1 SNHLY, CDR2 FYNNEI. Trimming at V came to 5 bases and at J to 4 bases, leaving 6 bases not matched to a gene. The CDR3 spells CASSIMGQGGETQYF. Written as DNA, the CDR3 is TGTGCCAGCAGTATTATGGGACAGGGGGGAGAGACCCAGTACTTC.

CDR3 amino acids: CASSYSRQSHEQYF. The CDR3 nucleotides read TGTGCCAGCAGTTACTCTCGGCAGAGCCACGAGCAGTACTTC. The chain carries TRBV6-5 and TRBJ2-7; D uncertain. Germline V gene lookup returns CDR1 MNHEY and CDR2 SVGAGI. CDR3 length: 14 amino acids. Trimming removed 0 bases at V and 5 bases at J, with 11 bases between.

This rearrangement joins TRBV6-6 to TRBJ1-2, with D unresolved. CDR1 MNHNY and CDR2 SVGAGI come from the germline V gene (reference sequence). CDR3 length: 13 residues. V dropped 6 bases and J dropped 1 base, with 9 bases sitting between them. CDR3 bases: TGTGCCAGCAGCCTAGAGATTAACTATGGCTACACCTTC. This codes for CASSLEINYGYTF.

The V call is TRBV30, the J call TRBJ2-7, with D perhaps matching TRBD1 (5 bases). This CDR3 contains 14 residues. Germline CDR1 GTSNPN, CDR2 SVGIG (reference sequence). V shed 0 bases and J shed 0 bases, with 9 bases lying between them. The chain's CDR3 is CAWSVPDISYEQYF. Here the CDR3 DNA reads TGTGCCTGGAGTGTACCGGACATCTCCTACGAGCAGTACTTC.

The rearrangement joins TRBV5-4 to TRBJ2-2, with D uncertain. Trimming pared 1 base from V and 4 bases from J, leaving 2 bases between. Per the germline V gene, CDR1 is SGHNT and CDR2 is YYREEE (reference sequence). The length of the CDR3 is 12 residues. The CDR3 DNA reads TGTGCCAGCAGCTTGAGCACCGGGGAGCTGTTTTTT. It codes for CASSLSTGELFF.

V gene TRBV3-1 (or the pseudogene TRBV3-2) combines with J gene TRBJ1-5; no reliable D call. The V end lost 1 base, the J end lost 2 bases, and 6 bases lay between the germline ends. The CDR3 totals 14 residues. Germline V gene sequence: CDR1 LGHDT, CDR2 YNNKEL (reference sequence). Written as DNA, the CDR3 is TGTGCCAGCAGCCAAGCGTGGGGCAATCAGCCCCAGCATTTT. This gives the protein CASSQAWGNQPQHF.

This chain links TRBV6-4 with TRBJ2-6; no firm D call. This CDR3 comprises 13 residues. Germline V gene data show CDR1 as MRHNA and CDR2 as SNTAGT. V lost 8 bases, J lost 4 bases, and 9 bases lay in between. The CDR3 DNA follows: TGTGCCAGCCGAGGTGCAGGGGCCAACGTCCTGACTTTC. It yields the protein CASRGAGANVLTF.

This chain uses TRBV20-1 with TRBJ2-7, with 9 bases identical to TRBD1. This CDR3 contains 14 residues. Unmatched junction bases numbered 5, after V lost 3 bases and J lost 2 bases. The germline CDR1 and CDR2 sequences are DFQATT and SNEGSKA (reference sequence). The CDR3 nucleotides read TGCAGTGCTAGTACAGGGGGCGCAGCCTACGAGCAGTACTTC. Protein product: CSASTGGAAYEQYF.

The chain uses TRBV7-2 and TRBJ2-5; TRBD2 matches at 7 bases. The V and J ends lost 3 bases and 7 bases, in that order; junction bases with no gene match: 5. The CDR3 is 13 residues long. Germline V gives CDR1 SGHTA, CDR2 FQGNSA. The chain's CDR3 is CASSLGREGTQYF. The DNA of the CDR3 is TGTGCCAGCAGCTTGGGCAGGGAGGGGACCCAGTACTTC.

This rearrangement joins TRBV7-2 to TRBJ2-5, with D perhaps being TRBD1 or TRBD2 (5 bases each). Germline V gives CDR1 SGHTA, CDR2 FQGNSA. The CDR3 loop spans 12 amino acids. V was shortened by 5 bases and J by 6 bases, with 10 bases between the two germline ends. This CDR3 is CASSLEGKTQYF. As DNA, the CDR3 is TGTGCCAGCAGCCTAGAGGGGAAGACCCAGTACTTC. Full variable domain (rest looked up from reference TRBV7-2 and TRBJ2-5): GAGVSQSPSNKVTEKGKDVELRCDPISGHTALYWYRQSLGQGLEFLIYFQGNSAPDKSGLPSDRFSAERTGGSVSTLTIQRTQQEDSAVYLCASSLEGKTQYFGPGTRLLVL.